This T cell receptor beta chain comes out of a study of OX40 agonist ivuxolimab in advanced cancers. Patients were ineligible given autoimmune disease history or systemic immunosuppression. Profiled with immunoSEQ multiplex PCR; TCRdb holds only in-frame clones, not every one. The sample carries some 50,000 clones, more than 80% recorded once. CDR1 and CDR2 (germline): LGHNA, YNFKEQ. The CDR3 is 18 amino acids. V dropped 4 bases and J dropped 4 bases, with 22 bases sitting between them. This TCR was sampled from an adult with an advanced solid tumor such as melanoma, head and neck, liver or kidney cancer. The sample consisted of CD4+ or CD8+ T cells sorted from blood, taken in a trial of the OX40 agonist ivuxolimab. V is TRBV4-2 and J is TRBJ2-2; possible D gene TRBD2, 6 bases. CDR3 protein: CASSPGRASGSRTGELFF. The CDR3 nucleotides are TGTGCCAGCAGCCCCGGGCGGGCGAGCGGGTCTCGCACCGGGGAGCTGTTTTTT.